The clone carrying this T cell receptor beta chain came up many times. These data originate in a study of T-cell memory formation after mild COVID-19. TCRdb reprocessed the 5' RACE reads with MiXCR, giving one entry per CDR3 protein. This sample has around 300,000 distinct CDR3 sequences, with around 15% found just once. Between the trimmed V and J ends, which lost 1 base and 5 bases, there was a span of 9 bases. The V gene's germline CDR1 is SEHNR and CDR2 FQNEAQ (reference sequence). The CDR3 is 13 residues long. The clonotype originates from a man aged 18 to 30 who had mild COVID-19 (a few samples of this study predate the infection). Cell type and time point are not known. Sequencing input: PBMCs or a T cell subset sorted from them (not recorded which). J is TRBJ2-7 and V is TRBV7-9, with D possibly being TRBD2 (6 bases). CDR3 bases: TGTGCCAGCAGCTTAGGCGGGAAAGACGAGCAGTACTTC. Its protein is CASSLGGKDEQYF.